The text below deals with one T cell receptor (beta chain). Per the authors' pipeline: Researchers report that nucleated cell counts were estimated from reference gene primer amplification. The data were produced by immunoSEQ multiplex PCR, yet TCRdb's version contains in-frame clones alone and is incomplete. That table gives V, J and clone size, and the DNA gave D and trimming. The sample yields almost 70,000 clones, 60% to 80% seen once. The entry originates in a study of blood T cell repertoires in COVID-19. Study as a whole: There were acute and convalescent COVID-19 samples, and they came from the United States, Italy and Spain. PBMCs, B-cell-depleted T cells, or T cells provided the cDNA or gDNA that made up the material.

Between the trimmed V and J ends, which lost 7 bases and 1 base, there was a span of 11 bases. The CDR3 is 13 amino acids. Germline lookup yields CDR1 LNHDA and CDR2 SQIVND (reference sequence). Sequencing used peripheral blood. This clonotype originated in a man between 60 and 75 years old with acute or convalescent COVID-19. V is TRBV19 and J is TRBJ2-7; D is unclear. CDR3 nucleotides: TGTGCCAGTACCGGGTCTCGTTCCTACGAGCAGTACTTC. Its protein is CASTGSRSYEQYF.